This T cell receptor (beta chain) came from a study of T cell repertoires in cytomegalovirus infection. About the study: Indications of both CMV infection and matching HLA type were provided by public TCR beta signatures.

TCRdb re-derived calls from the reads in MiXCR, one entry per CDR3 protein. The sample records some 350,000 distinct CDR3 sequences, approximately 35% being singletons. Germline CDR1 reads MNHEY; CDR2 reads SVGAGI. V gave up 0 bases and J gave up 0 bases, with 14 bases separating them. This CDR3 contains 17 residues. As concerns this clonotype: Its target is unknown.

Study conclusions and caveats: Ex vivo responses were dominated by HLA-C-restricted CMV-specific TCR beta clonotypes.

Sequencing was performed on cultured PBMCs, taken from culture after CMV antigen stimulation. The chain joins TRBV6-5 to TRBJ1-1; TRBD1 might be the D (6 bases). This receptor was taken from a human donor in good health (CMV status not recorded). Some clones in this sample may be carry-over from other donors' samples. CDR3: CASSYSTGYRVNTEAFF. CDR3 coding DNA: TGTGCCAGCAGTTACTCAACTGGGTACAGGGTGAACACTGAAGCTTTCTTT.